Described below is a single TCR beta chain sequence and its context. As yet, its antigen is unknown. TCRdb passed the reads through MiXCR, listing each CDR3 protein once. The sample has about half a million distinct CDR3 sequences, 42% seen once. Germline V gives CDR1 SGHTA, CDR2 FQGNSA. V trimming: 0 bases; J trimming: 5 bases; junction bases outside the gene matches: 8. The CDR3 consists of 16 residues. These data belong to a study of T cell repertoires in cytomegalovirus infection. Background on the study: Peptides in the study included HLA-C-restricted and HLA-B-restricted CMV epitopes.

The study, taken as a whole, reports: Clonotypes of TCR beta that were HLA-C-restricted and CMV-specific dominated the ex vivo response. Identification of carriers of CMV plus the relevant HLA was achieved through cumulative public TCR beta family frequency.

Sequenced here: cultured PBMCs, sampled from culture after CMV antigen stimulation. The chain combines TRBV7-2 with TRBJ2-3; 7 bases fit TRBD2. This TCR came from a human donor in good health (CMV status not recorded). Some clones in this sample may be carry-over from other donors' samples. CDR3 in DNA: TGTGCCAGCAGCTTAGCCGTCGGACTAGGTGGAGATACGCAGTATTTT. Amino acid sequence: CASSLAVGLGGDTQYF.